This is a list of T cell receptor beta chains from one sample in a study. From the 5' RACE reads, TCRdb called clonotypes with MiXCR, one entry per CDR3 protein. Among roughly 52,000 distinct CDR3 sequences listed, roughly 15% were seen once. The sample consisted of naive CD4+ T cells sorted from blood. The receptors derive from a female donor with breast cancer. Each CDR3 is given with its conserved first and last residue. D genes are given only for firm matches. Clone size appears in some rows only: once, few, many, or a class for an expanded clone.

>TRBJ2-3|TRBV29-1|NA|many
TGCAGCGCCATCGGGACCTCGGGGCAGTATTTT
CSAIGTSGQYF
>TRBJ2-4|TRBV20-1|NA|many
TGCAGTGCTAGAGCTCAGGGTGTCATAGCCAAAAACATTCAGTACTTC
CSARAQGVIAKNIQYF
>TRBJ2-3|TRBV6-6|NA|few
TGTGCCAGCAGCAACGGGGCAGGGAAAACAGATACGCAGTATTTT
CASSNGAGKTDTQYF
>TRBJ2-7|TRBV7-2|TRBD1|few
TGTGCCAGCAGCTTAGACAGGGGTCTAAGGGACGAGCAGTACTTC
CASSLDRGLRDEQYF
>TRBJ2-3|TRBV7-3|NA|many
TGTGCCAGCAGCTCGGGACTGCTGTCGACAGATACGCAGTATTTT
CASSSGLLSTDTQYF
>TRBJ2-1|TRBV5-1|NA|few
TGCGCCAGCAGCTTGGACGTTGGCAGCCACAATGAGCAGTTCTTC
CASSLDVGSHNEQFF
>TRBJ2-3|TRBV5-1|NA|NA
TGCGCCAGCAGCACCGTTGGCCTTCGCAGCACAGATACGCAGTATTTT
CASSTVGLRSTDTQYF
>TRBJ2-3|TRBV30|TRBD2|once
TGTGCCTGGACCCCCGGAGTAGCGGGAGGGGCAGATACGCAGTATTTT
CAWTPGVAGGADTQYF
>TRBJ1-6|TRBV7-2|NA|few
TGTGCCAGCAGCTTAGAGTCCCCGTCCCTCTATAATTCACCCCTCCACTTT
CASSLESPSLYNSPLHF
>TRBJ1-1|TRBV11-3|NA|few
TGTGCCAGCAGCAAGGACGGGACGAACACTGAAGCTTTCTTT
CASSKDGTNTEAFF
>TRBJ2-7|TRBV5-1|TRBD1|medium-sized
TGCGCCAGCAGCTTGGATGGGACAGAAGCCTACGAGCAGTACTTC
CASSLDGTEAYEQYF
>TRBJ1-1|TRBV5-1|NA|NA
TGCGCCAGCTCCTCGAACAGTGCGAACACTGAAGCTTTCTTT
CASSSNSANTEAFF
>TRBJ1-1|TRBV5-1|NA|many
TGCGCCAGCAGCTTGCGGTCAGGTGGTCGGGCTTTCTTT
CASSLRSGGRAFF
>TRBJ2-1|TRBV11-2|TRBD2|many
TGTGCCAGCAGAACGGGACTAGCGGGGGGTAGTGAGCGGTTCTTC
CASRTGLAGGSERFF
>TRBJ2-1|TRBV5-6|TRBD2|few
TGTGCCAGCAGCTCGCTGGGACTAGCGGGAGGAGGGAATGAGCAGTTCTTC
CASSSLGLAGGGNEQFF
>TRBJ2-2|TRBV11-2|NA|NA
TGTGCCAGCAGCCGATGGACCGCTAACACCGGGGAGCTGTTTTTT
CASSRWTANTGELFF
>TRBJ1-1|TRBV29-1|NA|NA
TGCAGCGTTGCCTCTAGAGTGAACACTGAAGCTTTCTTT
CSVASRVNTEAFF
>TRBJ2-2|TRBV20-1|NA|NA
TGCAGTGCTAGAGATGGGGGGAGAACCGGGGAGCTGTTTTTT
CSARDGGRTGELFF
>TRBJ2-7|TRBV6-5|TRBD1|few
TGTGCCAGCAGCGCACGAATAGCGACAGGGGGCTACGGGCAGTACTTC
CASSARIATGGYGQYF
>TRBJ2-1|TRBV10-2|NA|once
TGCGCCAGCCGGAGCTCCTACAATGAGCGGTTCTTC
CASRSSYNERFF
>TRBJ2-5|TRBV4-1|NA|many
TGCGCCAGCGGCCTATGGAAGGGAGAGACCCAGTACTTC
CASGLWKGETQYF
>TRBJ2-7|TRBV10-2|NA|few
TGCGCCAGCGCGGGACTCGCCTACGAGCAGTACTTC
CASAGLAYEQYF
>TRBJ2-1|TRBV20-1|NA|many
TGCAGTGCTAGCTTAATTACGGGTGATCAGTTCTTC
CSASLITGDQFF
>TRBJ2-1|TRBV20-1|NA|many
TGCAGTGCAACGGAGGGAAGCTCCTACAATGAGCAGTTCTTC
CSATEGSSYNEQFF
>TRBJ2-1|TRBV29-1|NA|few
TGCAGCGCCGGACTGCCGGGGATAAAGAAGCAGTTCTTC
CSAGLPGIKKQFF
>TRBJ2-3|TRBV7-2|TRBD2|many
TGTGCCAGCAGCTTAACCGCTAGCGGGGGCTCCGATACGCAGTATTTT
CASSLTASGGSDTQYF
>TRBJ1-1|TRBV28|NA|few
TGTGCCAGCAGCCGGGGGGCGCGAGAAGCTTTCTTT
CASSRGAREAFF